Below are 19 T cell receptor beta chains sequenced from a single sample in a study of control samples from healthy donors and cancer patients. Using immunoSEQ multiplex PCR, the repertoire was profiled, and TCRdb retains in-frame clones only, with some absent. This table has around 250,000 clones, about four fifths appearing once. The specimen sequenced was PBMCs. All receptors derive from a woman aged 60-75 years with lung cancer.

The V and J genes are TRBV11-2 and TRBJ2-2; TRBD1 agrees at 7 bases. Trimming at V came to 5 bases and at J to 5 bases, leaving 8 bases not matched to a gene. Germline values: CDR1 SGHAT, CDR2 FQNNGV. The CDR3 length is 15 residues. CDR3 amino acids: CASSGRDRLTGELFF. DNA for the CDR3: TGTGCCAGCAGCGGCCGGGACAGATTAACCGGGGAGCTGTTTTTT.

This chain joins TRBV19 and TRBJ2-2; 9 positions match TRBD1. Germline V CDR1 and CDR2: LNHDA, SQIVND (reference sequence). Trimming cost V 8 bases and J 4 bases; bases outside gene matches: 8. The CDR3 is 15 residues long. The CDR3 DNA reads TGTGCCAGTGGGACAGGGATTATTGGCACCGGGGAGCTGTTTTTT. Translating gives CASGTGIIGTGELFF.

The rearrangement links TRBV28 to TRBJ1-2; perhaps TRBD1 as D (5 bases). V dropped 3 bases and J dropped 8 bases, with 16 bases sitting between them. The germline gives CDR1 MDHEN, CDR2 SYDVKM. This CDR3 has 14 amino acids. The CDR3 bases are TGTGCCAGCAGTTTCCTTGGGGGAGTAGGGGGCTACACCTTC. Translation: CASSFLGGVGGYTF.

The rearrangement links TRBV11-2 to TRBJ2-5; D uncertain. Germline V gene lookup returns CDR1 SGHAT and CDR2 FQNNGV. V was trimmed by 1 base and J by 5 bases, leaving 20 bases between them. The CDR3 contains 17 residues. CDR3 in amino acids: CASSLGGSRGVLETQYF. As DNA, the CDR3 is TGTGCCAGCAGCTTAGGGGGTTCTAGAGGTGTTTTGGAGACCCAGTACTTC.

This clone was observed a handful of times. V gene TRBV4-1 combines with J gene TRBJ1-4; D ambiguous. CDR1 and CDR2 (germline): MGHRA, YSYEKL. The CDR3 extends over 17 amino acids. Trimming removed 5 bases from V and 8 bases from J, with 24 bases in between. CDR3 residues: CASSYSSFTPGNEKLFF. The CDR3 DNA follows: TGCGCCAGCAGCTACTCTAGCTTTACTCCGGGAAACGAAAAACTGTTTTTT.

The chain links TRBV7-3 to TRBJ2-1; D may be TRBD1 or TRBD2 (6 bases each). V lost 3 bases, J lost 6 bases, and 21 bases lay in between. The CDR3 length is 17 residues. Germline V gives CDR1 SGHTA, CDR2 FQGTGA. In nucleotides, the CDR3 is TGTGCCAGCAGCTTTGTTGCCCTTGCCGGGGGCGTCAATGAGCAGTTCTTC. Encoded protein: CASSFVALAGGVNEQFF.

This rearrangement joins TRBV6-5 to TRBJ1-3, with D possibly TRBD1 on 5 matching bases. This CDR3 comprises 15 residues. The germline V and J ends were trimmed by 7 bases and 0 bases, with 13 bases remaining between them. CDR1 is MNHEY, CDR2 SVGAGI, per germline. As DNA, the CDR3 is TGTGCCAGCATGGGGGGGATGAGCTCTGGAAACACCATATATTTT. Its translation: CASMGGMSSGNTIYF.

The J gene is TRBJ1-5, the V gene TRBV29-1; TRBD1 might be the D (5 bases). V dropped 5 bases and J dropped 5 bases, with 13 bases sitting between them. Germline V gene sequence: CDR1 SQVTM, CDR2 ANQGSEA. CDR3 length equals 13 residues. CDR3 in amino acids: CSVLSAGDQPQHF. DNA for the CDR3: TGCAGCGTTCTCTCAGCGGGGGATCAGCCCCAGCATTTT.

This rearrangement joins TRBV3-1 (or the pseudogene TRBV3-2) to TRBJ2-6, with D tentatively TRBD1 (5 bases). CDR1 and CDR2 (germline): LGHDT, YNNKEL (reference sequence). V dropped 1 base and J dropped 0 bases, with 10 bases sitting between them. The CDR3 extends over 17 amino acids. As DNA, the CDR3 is TGTGCCAGCAGCCAAGTCAGGACACTCTCTGGGGCCAACGTCCTGACTTTC. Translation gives CASSQVRTLSGANVLTF.

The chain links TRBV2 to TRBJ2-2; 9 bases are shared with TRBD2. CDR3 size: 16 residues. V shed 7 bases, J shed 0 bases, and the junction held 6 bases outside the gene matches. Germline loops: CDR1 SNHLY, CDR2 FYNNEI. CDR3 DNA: TGTGCCAGCACTGGGTCTAGCGGGGCGAACACCGGGGAGCTGTTTTTT. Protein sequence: CASTGSSGANTGELFF. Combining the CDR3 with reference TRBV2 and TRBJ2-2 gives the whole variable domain EPEVTQTPSHQVTQMGQEVILRCVPISNHLYFYWYRQILGQKVEFLVSFYNNEISEKSEIFDDQFSVERPDGSNFTLKIRSTKLEDSAMYFCASTGSSGANTGELFFGEGSRLTVL.

CDR3 sequence reads: CASSENWQGRAYWNTEAFF. In DNA, the CDR3 is TGTGCCAGCAGTGAAAATTGGCAGGGGAGGGCTTATTGGAACACTGAAGCTTTCTTT. V gene TRBV6-1 combines with J gene TRBJ1-1; weak D call: TRBD1 (6 bases). Trimming took 2 bases from V and 1 from J, leaving 23 bases between them. The germline CDR1 and CDR2 sequences are MNHNS and SASEGT. CDR3 size: 19 residues.

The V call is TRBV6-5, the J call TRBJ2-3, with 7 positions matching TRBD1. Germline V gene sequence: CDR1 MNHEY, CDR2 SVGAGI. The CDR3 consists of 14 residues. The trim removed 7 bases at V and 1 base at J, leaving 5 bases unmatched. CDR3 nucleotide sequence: TGTGCCAGCACCCCGGGACAGCGCACAGATACGCAGTATTTT. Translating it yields CASTPGQRTDTQYF.

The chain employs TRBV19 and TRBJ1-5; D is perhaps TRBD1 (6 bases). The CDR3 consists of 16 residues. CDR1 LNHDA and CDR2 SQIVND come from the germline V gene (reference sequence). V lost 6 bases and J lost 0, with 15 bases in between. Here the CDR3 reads CASSRSRDISNQPQHF. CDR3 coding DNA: TGTGCCAGTAGCCGAAGCCGGGACATTAGCAATCAGCCCCAGCATTTT.

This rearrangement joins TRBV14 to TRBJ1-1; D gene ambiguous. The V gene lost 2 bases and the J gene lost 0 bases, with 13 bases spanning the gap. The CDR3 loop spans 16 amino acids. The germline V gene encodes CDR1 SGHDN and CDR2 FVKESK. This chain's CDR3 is CASSQRSSRMNTEAFF. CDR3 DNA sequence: TGTGCCAGCAGCCAAAGGAGTTCGAGAATGAACACTGAAGCTTTCTTT.

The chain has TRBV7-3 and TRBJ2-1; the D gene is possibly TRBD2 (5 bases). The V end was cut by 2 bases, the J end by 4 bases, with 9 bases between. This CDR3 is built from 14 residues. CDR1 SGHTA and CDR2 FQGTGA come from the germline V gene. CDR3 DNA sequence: TGTGCCAGCAGCTTAGCAGCGGATTACAATGAGCAGTTCTTC. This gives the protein CASSLAADYNEQFF.

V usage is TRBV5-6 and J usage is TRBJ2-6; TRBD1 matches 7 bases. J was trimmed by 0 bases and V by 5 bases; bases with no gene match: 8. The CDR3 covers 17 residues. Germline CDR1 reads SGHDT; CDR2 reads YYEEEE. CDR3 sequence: CASRWTGDPSGANVLTF. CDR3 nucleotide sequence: TGTGCCAGCAGATGGACAGGCGACCCCTCTGGGGCCAACGTCCTGACTTTC.

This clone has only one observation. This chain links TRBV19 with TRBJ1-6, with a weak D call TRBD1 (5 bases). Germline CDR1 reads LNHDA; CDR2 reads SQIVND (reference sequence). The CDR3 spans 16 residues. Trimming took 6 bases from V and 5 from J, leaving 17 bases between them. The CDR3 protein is CASSLGLGGNNSPLHF. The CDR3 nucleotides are TGTGCCAGTAGCCTCGGATTGGGGGGGAATAATTCACCCCTCCACTTT.

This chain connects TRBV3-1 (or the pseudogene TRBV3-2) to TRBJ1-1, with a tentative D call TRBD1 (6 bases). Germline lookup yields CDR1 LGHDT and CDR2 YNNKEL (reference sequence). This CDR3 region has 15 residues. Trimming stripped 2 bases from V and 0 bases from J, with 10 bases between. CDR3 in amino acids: CASSQTGSMNTEAFF. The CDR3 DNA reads TGTGCCAGCAGCCAAACAGGGAGCATGAACACTGAAGCTTTCTTT.

CDR3: CASSPLVGEAFF. Written as DNA, the CDR3 is TGTGCCAGCAGCCCCCTAGTCGGGGAAGCTTTCTTT. This chain uses TRBV28 with TRBJ1-1; D gene ambiguous. The CDR3 length is 12 residues. V was cut by 6 bases and J by 8 bases, with 13 bases left in between. CDR1 MDHEN and CDR2 SYDVKM come from the germline V gene.